This T cell receptor beta chain was retrieved from a study of control samples from healthy donors and cancer patients. Clones were sequenced by immunoSEQ multiplex PCR, and TCRdb holds only the in-frame ones, with some missing. The repertoire holds 90,000 or so clones, around four fifths seen once, with more than 15% in the top ten. V was cut by 3 bases and J by 5 bases, with 10 bases left in between. Germline-derived CDR1 and CDR2 are SNHLY and FYNNEI. This CDR3 region has 13 residues. The material sequenced was blood. This chain links TRBV2 with TRBJ1-2; no clear D gene. This receptor was identified in a young man in good health. In DNA, the CDR3 is TGTGCCAGCAGTGACGGCAGTGGATATGGCTACACCTTC. Protein sequence: CASSDGSGYGYTF.